The T cell receptor (beta chain) under discussion was sequenced for a study of cytomegalovirus exposure and HLA in healthy donors listed by TCRdb under 2017. Broadly, across the study: In an earlier analysis of roughly 590 of the donors, approximately 300 Gb of sequence data and some 100 million unique TCR beta sequences from about 190 million T cells were reported. An early release that covered about 600 HLA-typed donors contained approximately 290 gigabases of sequencing data and some 87 million unique TCR sequences. The genetic ancestry cluster associated with self-reported Caucasian donors included over 65% of the roughly 400 genotyped donors. The study aimed to test whether cataloging public T cell receptors could reveal signatures of past pathogen exposure. The study used immunosequencing to profile the T cell repertoires of hundreds of subjects and linked those repertoires to cytomegalovirus serostatus. Along with the roughly 610-subject first cohort, a separate validation cohort of 120 different subjects was used. High-throughput TCR immunosequencing, statistical association of individual TCRs with disease status, and machine learning were combined to predict cytomegalovirus infection status. In a later analysis, previously published TCR beta repertoires from 666 donors were re-analyzed and high-resolution HLA genotyping was added so that TCR occurrence patterns could be studied. Rather than drawing on any new phenotypic data, the later analysis identified candidate immune exposures from TCR beta sequences and the way those sequences occurred across donors. To decide whether each TCR beta V gene segment behaved as functional or pseudogenic, an earlier analysis of several hundred of the donors relied on high-throughput TCR beta sequencing. Donor age, sex, ethnicity and CMV serostatus were compiled together with the repertoire data. Genome-wide SNP genotypes for about 55% of the roughly 670 donors were used in a later genetic analysis, which treated that subset as a discovery cohort. All discovery cohort repertoires had been generated on a single sequencing platform. HLA typing included class I and class II loci at four-digit resolution. The number of donors typed differed by locus, with about 629-640 for A, B, C, DRB1 and DQB1, about 500 for DQA1, about 610 for DPA1, and some 450 for DPB1. Four to six DR-DQ haplotypes were handled as single units for association and clustering, since linkage in the cohort was strong. Across some 400 genotyped donors of the cohort, an average of about 240,000 unique TCR beta nucleotide sequences per donor were sequenced, and roughly a sixth of those sequences were non-productive.

The cohort consisted of some 670 healthy bone marrow donors. Cohort members were all nominally healthy when sampled, although unrecorded immune exposures were likely present. The donor was CMV seropositive and belonged to the group of more than 250 seropositive cohort members. A peripheral blood sample was provided by each donor, and peripheral blood mononuclear cells were used for TCR beta sequencing. The Qiagen DNeasy Blood Extraction Kit was used to extract genomic DNA from the blood cell samples. What the study reported, not specific to this receptor: An earlier analysis of roughly 570 of the donors showed that most TCR beta V segments appeared in productive rearrangements either about 87% or about 30% of the time, which broadly matched IMGT annotations. Compared with equally common non-associated chains, HLA-associated TCR beta chains in a later analysis were more clonally expanded and had lower generation probabilities. According to a later analysis, parvovirus B19, influenza, CMV and Epstein-Barr virus appeared linked to several top co-occurrence clusters. Immune exposure information for the cohort was limited to CMV serostatus. In vitro tests confirmed that a few of the cytomegalovirus-associated TCR beta chains recognize cytomegalovirus antigens. A cluster of highly shared sequence variants was judged likely to represent a technical artifact of the sequencing pipeline. In a later analysis, 16,951 TCR beta sequences were associated with specific HLA alleles at a false discovery rate of 0.05. It was suggested by the authors that the approach could potentially be generalized to other disease states and immunological phenotypes. A later analysis found that TCR association rates varied across HLA loci, with DRB1 alleles showing the most associated TCRs and HLA-C alleles the fewest. According to a later analysis, most CMV-associated TCR beta chains appeared to be HLA-restricted, and the HLA associations seemed to be driven largely by CMV exposure. Presence/absence analyses assumed roughly uniform sequencing depth across donors, an assumption that may not hold. In a later genetic analysis, fewer N-insertions in productive TCRs were reported among donors in an Asian-associated ancestry cluster than the roughly 700-donor mean. The earlier analysis of approximately 540 of the donors excluded fewer than 20 rarely observed V segments, including chromosome 9 orphons, because counts were too low. Because HLA typing was unavailable for some donors at each locus, only the typed subset was used in association tests. A further reported finding was that TCR beta sequences accurately predicted the HLA-A and HLA-B alleles for most subjects in the first cohort. Most TCR sequences were observed very rarely across donors, whereas some public TCRs were present in many individuals. The classifier was reported to diagnose cytomegalovirus status with high specificity and sensitivity in both the original and validation cohorts. A later genetic analysis associated a missense DCLRE1C variant with V-gene and J-gene trimming of TCR beta chains, and an independent cohort replicated the association. Strong co-occurrence of HLA alleles, especially DR and DQ, made assigning TCR associations to individual alleles difficult. This cohort had only TCR beta chains sequenced, and the lack of alpha or paired-chain data limited which features could be detected. Linkage disequilibrium might explain the correlated functional status among segregating V segments, but an unknown experimental factor could not be ruled out. In the study, some 160 TCR beta chains were listed as associated with cytomegalovirus.

To note about this clone: Its antigen specificity is not known. The record has no base qualities; no much larger clone is one base away.

The receptor library was made with the immunoSEQ multiplex PCR assay. A mixture of 60 forward primers for TCR Vbeta segments and 13 reverse primers for TCR Jbeta segments was used in the multiplex PCR. The CDR3 region of rearranged TCR beta genes was amplified from genomic DNA by a multiplex PCR assay. On the Illumina HiSeq System, the amplified TCR beta libraries were sequenced as 87-base-pair reads. The published analysis was carried out like this. In a later analysis, 80 million or so unique TCR beta chains were counted across the roughly 670 repertoires, and around 11 million of these chains were shared by at least two donors. To remove PCR and sequencing errors, raw reads were error-corrected and collapsed into unique sequences using a nearest-neighbor algorithm that merged closely related sequences. V, D and J gene segments were assigned by aligning CDR3 sequences to IMGT reference sequences. For a sequence to be retained, a match of at least six nucleotides was required to both a V gene segment and a J gene segment. A rearrangement was called productive if the CDR3 had no stop codons and remained in frame with V and J, and every other rearrangement was called non-productive. Following IMGT convention, CDR3 was defined as the stretch from the second conserved V-encoded cysteine up to the conserved J-encoded phenylalanine. In an earlier analysis of more than 550 of the donors, sequences lacking an unambiguous match to a single V gene segment were excluded. An earlier analysis of a few hundred of the donors called V segments functional above 56.7% productive rearrangements and segregating when the between-donor standard deviation exceeded 5%. To diagnose cytomegalovirus status from the catalog of TCR beta chain sequences, a statistical classification framework was built. V and J gene assignment, in a later analysis, came from comparing TCR nucleotide sequences with IMGT/GENE-DB human TR gene sequences. In a later analysis, CDR3 sequences and most-parsimonious VDJ recombination scenarios were assigned using the TCRdist pipeline. In a later analysis, each TCR beta chain was defined by its CDR3 amino acid sequence together with its V-gene family, and reads without a unique V-gene family were excluded. In a later analysis, approximately 640 highly shared, low-generation-probability nucleotide sequences were removed to address suspected cross-contamination and a sequencing artifact. In a later analysis, a clonal expansion index was calculated for each public chain from normalized within-repertoire ranks of inferred template counts. Generation probabilities in a later analysis came from a VDJ recombination model fitted to out-of-frame rearrangements, and those results were checked against IGoR. In a later analysis, hypergeometric tests were used to score TCR-TCR, TCR-HLA and TCR-CMV co-occurrence, with a repertoire-size bias correction applied to TCR pairs. To estimate false discovery rates, a later analysis permuted the HLA or CMV assignments 20 times. In a later analysis, co-occurring TCRs were grouped with DBSCAN, and TCRdist sequence similarity was added when clustering was performed within HLA-allele-positive subsets. For co-occurrence clustering, repertoires with fewer than 30,000 or more than 120,000 public chains were excluded, along with 5 or 6 repertoires with anomalous nucleotide sharing. The source is immuneACCESS, and TCRdb retained only in-frame sequences with V and J called. Part of the clones is not carried over; for the studies checked, unresolved V genes explain less than half of this, and the remainder is unexplained. V, J and clone size were drawn from that table, and D and trimming were deduced from the DNA. The sample table contains 200,000 or so clones; only one count was recorded for over 70% of them. The ten largest clonotypes hold about 2% of the sample.

This clonotype was sampled from a woman under 30 in good health and CMV-seropositive. The sequenced sample consisted of PBMCs.

The sequence in DNA is TGTGCCAGCAGCCGAAGGAGCGGGGGATACCAAGAGACCCAGTACTTC. Its translation is CASSRRSGGYQETQYF. The V and J segments used are TRBV11-3 and TRBJ2-5; TRBD2 agrees with 8 junctional bases. V is pruned by 5 bases and J by 0 bases, leaving 8 bases of the junction without a gene match. The germline V gene specifies SGHNT as CDR1 and YENEEA as CDR2. Reading from cysteine to phenylalanine, the CDR3 counts 16 amino acids. The kept DNA is CDR3 alone, 48 bases in frame from the first base.